The next 6 T cell receptor beta chains were all read from a single sample in a study of blood T cell repertoires in COVID-19. Here immunoSEQ multiplex PCR was the method, and the copy in TCRdb shows in-frame clones only, minus some. Of hundreds of thousands of clones listed, approximately 85% were seen once; the top ten hold over 5.5%. The sequencing input was peripheral blood. These TCRs come from a woman older than 75 with COVID-19, enrolled during active disease.

The genes are TRBV7-9 and TRBJ2-7; possible D gene TRBD1, 6 bases. The germline V gene has CDR1 SEHNR and CDR2 FQNEAQ (reference sequence). The CDR3 extends over 13 amino acids. The V and J ends lost 3 bases and 2 bases respectively, with 8 bases between them. The CDR3 sequence: CASSLRGTYEQYV. CDR3 bases: TGTGCCAGCAGCTTGAGGGGGACCTACGAGCAGTACGTC.

This chain joins TRBV28 and TRBJ1-6; D is uncertain. Trimming shortened V by 10 bases and J by 15 bases, and 16 bases separated the two germline ends. Germline V gene sequence: CDR1 MDHEN, CDR2 SYDVKM. The CDR3 covers 11 residues. CDR3: CATRSRDLLHF. In DNA, the CDR3 is TGTGCCACCCGGAGCCGCGACCTCCTCCACTTT.

CDR3 bases: TGCGCCAGCAGCTTGTTAGCCTCTCGGACTGAAGCTTTCTTT. It translates to CASSLLASRTEAFF. The chain links TRBV5-1 to TRBJ1-1, with D uncertain. Germline loops: CDR1 SGHRS, CDR2 YFSETQ. With 1 base removed from V and 5 bases from J, the gap between germline ends came to 12 bases. This CDR3 region has 14 residues.

The chain joins TRBV7-2 to TRBJ2-6; TRBD1 aligns across 9 bases. This CDR3 has 17 residues. CDR1 and CDR2 (germline): SGHTA, FQGNSA. With V trimmed by 6 bases and J by 2 bases, 8 bases remained unmatched. CDR3: CASSHKGQGAGANVLTF. CDR3 sequence (DNA): TGTGCCAGCAGTCATAAGGGACAGGGAGCTGGGGCCAACGTCCTGACTTTC.

The chain is built from TRBV30 and TRBJ1-1; D is unresolved. CDR3 length: 13 amino acids. Germline CDR1 is GTSNPN and CDR2 is SVGIG (reference sequence). Trimming removed 1 base from V and 3 bases from J, with 9 bases in between. CDR3 residues: CAWSEGSDTEAFF. In DNA, the CDR3 is TGTGCCTGGAGTGAAGGGAGTGACACTGAAGCTTTCTTT.

This rearrangement joins TRBV19 to TRBJ2-3; TRBD2 aligns across 10 bases. Germline V gene data show CDR1 as LNHDA and CDR2 as SQIVND (reference sequence). CDR3 size: 15 residues. V shed 6 bases and J 1 base; nucleotides not matched to a gene: 4. For the CDR3, the DNA is TGTGCCAGTAGAGGGACTAGCGTACGCACAGATACGCAGTATTTT. As protein: CASRGTSVRTDTQYF.